The rows below give T cell receptor beta chains drawn from one sample of a study of CD8 T cells in Susac syndrome. TCRdb fed the immunoSEQ multiplex PCR reads into MiXCR, producing one record per CDR3 protein. The sample contains about 240,000 distinct CDR3 sequences, about 96% of which appear only once. The source material was CD4+ T cells from PBMCs. The receptors here all came from a human donor with Susac syndrome. Both conserved end residues are part of each CDR3. A D gene is named only where the DNA matches it firmly. Only some rows state a clone size, as once, few, many or a class for expanded clones.

D	size	V	J	DNA	CDR3
TRBD1	-	TRBV9	TRBJ2-7	TGTGCCAGCAGCGCGACAGGGGGCGGGTACGAGCAGTACTTC	CASSATGGGYEQYF
-	-	TRBV7-2	TRBJ2-2	TGTGCCAGCAGTCCCACAGTCAGCACCGGGGAGCTGTTTTTT	CASSPTVSTGELFF
TRBD2	-	TRBV10-3	TRBJ2-5	TGTGCCATCAGTGAGTTGTCTAGCGGAAAAGAGACCCAGTACTTC	CAISELSSGKETQYF
-	-	TRBV18	TRBJ1-1	TGTGCCAGCTCACCAGGGCAGGGGCGCATGAACACTGAAGCTTTCTTT	CASSPGQGRMNTEAFF
-	-	TRBV30	TRBJ1-3	TGTGCCCGCCGAGATAGGGGCTCTGGAAACACCATATATTTT	CARRDRGSGNTIYF
TRBD1	-	TRBV12-3/TRBV12-4	TRBJ1-4	TGTGCCACGAACAGGGGGAGTGCTAATGAAAAACTGTTTTTT	CATNRGSANEKLFF
-	-	TRBV6-5	TRBJ1-5	TGTGCCAGCAGTTCCACGTTTGGGGCTGGCAATCAGCCCCAGCATTTT	CASSSTFGAGNQPQHF
-	-	TRBV7-9	TRBJ1-1	TGTGCCAGCAGCCTGCAGGACAGTGTGAACACTGAAGCTTTCTTT	CASSLQDSVNTEAFF
-	once	TRBV5-1	TRBJ2-3	TGCGCCAGCAGGGGGGACCTCACAGATACGCAGTATTTT	CASRGDLTDTQYF
-	-	TRBV14	TRBJ1-1	TGTGCCAGCAGTATCAAAACAGGGATGACTGAAGCTTTCTTT	CASSIKTGMTEAFF
-	-	TRBV30	TRBJ1-2	TGTGCCTGGAGTCCCCACAGGGAATCGGGCTACACCTTC	CAWSPHRESGYTF
-	-	TRBV9	TRBJ2-2	TGTGCCAGCAGCGTGGGATCAGGGGCCAACACCGGGGAGCTGTTTTTT	CASSVGSGANTGELFF
-	-	TRBV2	TRBJ2-3	TGTGCCAGCAGTGACGGCGGGAGCACAGATACGCAGTATTTT	CASSDGGSTDTQYF
-	-	TRBV12-3/TRBV12-4	TRBJ1-1	TGTGCCAGCAGTTTAAATCGGGGGGGTACTGAAGCTTTCTTT	CASSLNRGGTEAFF
-	-	TRBV29-1	TRBJ1-1	TGCAGCGTTGCAGGGGCGATGAACACTGAAGCTTTCTTT	CSVAGAMNTEAFF
-	-	TRBV29-1	TRBJ2-7	TGCAGCGTTGAGCAAACTACCTCATACGAGCAGTACTTC	CSVEQTTSYEQYF
TRBD1	few	TRBV2	TRBJ2-7	TGTGCCAGCAGTCGACAGGGCTACGAGCAGTACTTC	CASSRQGYEQYF
TRBD2	-	TRBV9	TRBJ2-1	TGTGCCAGCAGCTTACTAGCAGTAGCGGGTAGCGGGAATGAGCAGTTCTTC	CASSLLAVAGSGNEQFF
-	-	TRBV7-9	TRBJ1-1	TGTGCCAGCAGCTTAGCCCCCCCAAACACTGAAGCTTTCTTT	CASSLAPPNTEAFF
TRBD1	-	TRBV9	TRBJ2-6	TGTGCCAGCAGCACCCTGACAGGGCGCGGGGCCAACGTCCTGACTTTC	CASSTLTGRGANVLTF
-	-	TRBV18	TRBJ1-5	TGTGCCAGCTCACCTGCCCAAACACCATATCAGCCCCAGCATTTT	CASSPAQTPYQPQHF
-	once	TRBV20-1	TRBJ1-3	TGCAGTGCACTTGGACCCTCTGGGTCGGGAAACACCATATATTTT	CSALGPSGSGNTIYF
-	-	TRBV12-3/TRBV12-4	TRBJ2-5	TGTGCCAGCAGTTTTCCGGGGCGGGAGACCCAGTACTTC	CASSFPGRETQYF
TRBD1	-	TRBV20-1	TRBJ1-1	TGCAGTGCTAGACTCGGAGCCTCAGGGGGCACTGAAGCTTTCTTT	CSARLGASGGTEAFF
TRBD2	-	TRBV3-1	TRBJ2-2	TGTGCCAGCAGGTCACTAGCGGGAATCACCGGGGAGCTGTTTTTT	CASRSLAGITGELFF
-	-	TRBV15	TRBJ2-4	TGTGCCACCAGCGGCTATTCCGGGATGGGGACAATTCAGTACTTC	CATSGYSGMGTIQYF
-	-	TRBV9	TRBJ2-7	TGTGCCAGCAGCTCGACCCTCTACGAGCAGTACTTC	CASSSTLYEQYF
-	-	TRBV24-1	TRBJ2-2	TGTGCCACCAGTGGGTTTGGACAGCGGATGGGTAACACCGGGGAGCTGTTTTTT	CATSGFGQRMGNTGELFF
-	-	TRBV29-1	TRBJ2-5	TGCAGCGTGGGTTTCCGGGAGACCCAGTACTTC	CSVGFRETQYF
-	-	TRBV14	TRBJ2-4	TGTGCCAGCAGCCAAGACTCCAGGGAAGGCATTCAGTACTTC	CASSQDSREGIQYF
TRBD1	-	TRBV6-5	TRBJ2-7	TGTGCCAGCAGTAGGACAGGGCAGGTCTACGAGCAGTACTTC	CASSRTGQVYEQYF
TRBD2	-	TRBV29-1	TRBJ2-7	TGCAGCTACGGGCTAGCGGGCGAGCAGTACTTC	CSYGLAGEQYF
-	once	TRBV4-1	TRBJ2-4	TGCGCCAGCAGCCAAGGCGAGGGACACCGGGGGGCAGTCAAAAACATTCAGTACTTC	CASSQGEGHRGAVKNIQYF
-	-	TRBV20-1	TRBJ2-5	TGCAGTGCTAGAGGAGGGGGGTGGCAAGAGACCCAGTACTTC	CSARGGGWQETQYF
-	-	TRBV21-1	TRBJ1-2	TGTGCCTGGGGTAGGATGACCCATTATGGCTACACCTTC	CAWGRMTHYGYTF
TRBD2	-	TRBV29-1	TRBJ2-5	TGCAGCGTTGCGGGACTAGCGGGAGTAGAGACCCAGTACTTC	CSVAGLAGVETQYF
-	-	TRBV25-1	TRBJ1-1	TGTGCCAGCAGTGACACTGAGGGGCAGGGGAACACTGAAGCTTTCTTT	CASSDTEGQGNTEAFF
-	-	TRBV5-1	TRBJ2-1	TGCGCCAGCAGCTCGCCGGGCTGGGATGAGCAGTTCTTC	CASSSPGWDEQFF
-	-	TRBV7-9	TRBJ1-3	TGTGCCAGCAGCTACCTACACGAGAGCTCTGGAAACACCATATATTTT	CASSYLHESSGNTIYF
-	-	TRBV20-1	TRBJ1-1	TGCAGTGCTAGAGATCCGTGGACAGTAAGGACTGAAGCTTTCTTT	CSARDPWTVRTEAFF
-	-	TRBV14	TRBJ2-4	TGTGCCAGCAGCCCGGCACGGGTAGGCATTCAGTACTTC	CASSPARVGIQYF
-	-	TRBV7-2	TRBJ2-5	TGTGCCAGCAGCTCCAAGGGAGAGACCCAGTACTTC	CASSSKGETQYF
-	-	TRBV12-3/TRBV12-4	TRBJ2-3	TGTGCCAGCAGTCACCGGGACACTTGTTTT	CASSHRDTCF
-	-	TRBV25-1	TRBJ2-7	TGTGCCAGCAGGGGCGGCGTGACTGAGCAGTACTTC	CASRGGVTEQYF
-	-	TRBV29-1	TRBJ2-5	TGCAGCGTCCACACACCTCGACGCCAAGAGACCCAGTACTTC	CSVHTPRRQETQYF
-	-	TRBV19	TRBJ1-4	TGTGCCAGTAGTCCCAGACAGACAACTAATGAAAAACTGTTTTTT	CASSPRQTTNEKLFF
TRBD1	once	TRBV5-8	TRBJ2-7	TGTGCCAGCAGCTCGGGACAGGATGCCCGCTACGAGCAGTACTTC	CASSSGQDARYEQYF
-	-	TRBV9	TRBJ2-3	TGTGCCAGCAGCGTACGAGCAGCGGTCACAGATACGCAGTATTTT	CASSVRAAVTDTQYF
-	once	TRBV20-1	TRBJ1-2	TGCAGTGCTAGTCTGGTGTATGGCTACACCTTC	CSASLVYGYTF
-	-	TRBV12-3/TRBV12-4	TRBJ2-1	TGTGCCAGCAGCCTCCTGGGGGACTCTGAGCAGTTCTTC	CASSLLGDSEQFF
TRBD2	-	TRBV7-2	TRBJ2-1	TGTGCCAGCAGCTTAGAAGCGGGACGAGGGGCTGAGCAGTTCTTC	CASSLEAGRGAEQFF
-	-	TRBV7-8	TRBJ1-4	TGTGCCAGCAGCTTGTCTCAGGATGGAAAACTGTTTTTT	CASSLSQDGKLFF
-	-	TRBV2	TRBJ1-2	TGTGCCAGCTCCCCCTTGCCATATGGCTACACCTTC	CASSPLPYGYTF